The present entry profiles one T cell receptor beta chain with its context. Its antigen is undetermined. Method: immunoSEQ multiplex PCR; TCRdb's copy keeps in-frame clones and lacks some. The sample has roughly 160,000 clones; about 87% are singletons. The sample originates from a study of radiation and T cells in renal cell carcinoma. Study conclusions and caveats: Top tumor clonotypes rose in blood 2 weeks post-radiation, then contracted.

Time point described: blood 4 weeks post-SBRT, at nephrectomy. Treatment specified: 15 Gy SBRT to primary tumor, nephrectomy 4 weeks later. Nephrectomy followed 15 Gy stereotactic body radiation by 4 weeks. Serial blood draws occurred at baseline and 2 and 4 weeks post-SBRT. With 0 bases removed from V and 8 bases from J, the gap between germline ends came to 7 bases. CDR1 is MGHRA and CDR2 is YSYEKL in the germline V gene. The CDR3 is made up of 13 amino acids. This sequence originates from a woman between 50 and 59 years old with renal cell carcinoma. Specimen: blood, collected from a patient whose treatment included radiotherapy and nephrectomy. The rearrangement links TRBV4-1 to TRBJ2-2; D is unclear. The chain's CDR3 is CASSQDPVGELFF. The CDR3 DNA reads as TGCGCCAGCAGCCAAGATCCTGTTGGGGAGCTGTTTTTT.